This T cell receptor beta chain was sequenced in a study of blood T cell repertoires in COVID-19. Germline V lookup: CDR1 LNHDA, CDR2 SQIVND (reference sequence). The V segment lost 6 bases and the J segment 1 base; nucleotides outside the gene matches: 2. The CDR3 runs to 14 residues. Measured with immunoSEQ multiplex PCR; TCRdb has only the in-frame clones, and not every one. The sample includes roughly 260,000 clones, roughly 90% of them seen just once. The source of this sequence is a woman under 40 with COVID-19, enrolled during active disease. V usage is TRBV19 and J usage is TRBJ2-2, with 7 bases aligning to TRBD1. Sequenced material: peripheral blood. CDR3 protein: CASRDRRNTGELFF. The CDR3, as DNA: TGTGCCAGTAGGGACAGGAGGAACACCGGGGAGCTGTTTTTT.